The 7 T cell receptor beta chains presented below share a single source sample, sequenced in a study of human T cells and chemical hapten exposure. Each CDR3 protein gets one entry after TCRdb re-called the RACE reads with MiXCR. The sample holds about 89,000 distinct CDR3 sequences, approximately 11% seen once. Time point here: pre-sensitization, week 0. The treatment here: therapeutic diphenylcyclopropenone sensitization with weekly scalp DPC. The material was whole blood, obtained in connection with sensitization to the hapten diphenylcyclopropenone (DPC). All receptors come from a woman aged 60 to 75 with alopecia areata. Some clones in this sample may be carry-over from other donors' samples.

A note on this clonotype: This may come from a read error, since a much larger clone is one base off. The chain couples TRBV27 to TRBJ1-5; D remains ambiguous. Germline CDR1 and CDR2: MNHEY and SMNVEV (reference sequence). This CDR3 spans 15 amino acids. CDR3 coding DNA: TGTGCCAGCAGTTTCGAGAGGGCGAGCAATCAGCGCCAGCATTTT. It translates to CASSFERASNQRQHF.

The chain is built from TRBV29-1 and TRBJ2-1; 9 nucleotides agree with TRBD2. CDR1 SQVTM and CDR2 ANQGSEA come from the germline V gene. The CDR3 runs to 15 residues. Germline trimming cut 3 bases from V and 3 bases from J; bases unmatched to any gene: 6. The CDR3 DNA follows: TGCAGCGTTGATCGCGGGGGGGGTGACTACAATGAGCAGTTCTTC. Protein: CSVDRGGGDYNEQFF.

This clonotype was detected many times. This chain uses TRBV30 with TRBJ2-2; D gene ambiguous. The germline gives CDR1 GTSNPN, CDR2 SVGIG (reference sequence). The CDR3 is 13 amino acids. With 1 base removed from V and 6 bases from J, the gap between germline ends came to 9 bases. The CDR3 loop is CAWSGVDAGELFF. The CDR3 region has the DNA TGTGCCTGGAGTGGGGTGGACGCCGGGGAGCTGTTTTTT.

This clonotype was recorded at least ten times. The chain carries TRBV18 and TRBJ2-5, with 8 nucleotides matching TRBD1. This CDR3 is built from 16 residues. Germline assignment: CDR1 KGHSH and CDR2 LQKENI. Trimming took 2 bases from V and 3 from J; bases not matched to a gene: 8. Written as DNA, the CDR3 is TGTGCCAGCTCACCATACAACAGGGGGAGCGAAGAGACCCAGTACTTC. Translating it yields CASSPYNRGSEETQYF. The whole variable domain, remainder taken from reference TRBV18 and TRBJ2-5, is NAGVMQNPRHLVRRRGQEARLRCSPMKGHSHVYWYRQLPEEGLKFMVYLQKENIIDESGMPKERFSAEFPKEGPSILRIQQVVRGDSAAYFCASSPYNRGSEETQYFGPGTRLLVL.

This clonotype was recorded a few times. The chain is built from TRBV5-1 and TRBJ1-1, with D possibly TRBD1 on 5 matching bases. The CDR3 sequence is 16 residues long. Trimming removed 3 bases at V and 8 bases at J, with 23 bases between. Germline V gene lookup returns CDR1 SGHRS and CDR2 YFSETQ. Here the CDR3 DNA reads TGCGCCAGCAGCTCCCACGGTAGTTGGCAAAGGGACGAAGCTTTCTTT. Its translation: CASSSHGSWQRDEAFF.

The chain uses TRBV3-1 and TRBJ1-3; D remains ambiguous. CDR1 and CDR2 from the germline V gene are LGHDT and YNNKEL (reference sequence). V shed 1 base and J shed 2 bases, with 12 bases lying between them. The CDR3 is 16 amino acids. CDR3 bases: TGTGCCAGCAGCCAAGCGGCGTGGGCGGCTGGAAACACCATATATTTT. Protein sequence: CASSQAAWAAGNTIYF.

This chain connects TRBV5-1 to TRBJ2-5; TRBD2 is a possible D gene (6 bases). This CDR3 comprises 14 residues. Trimming took 2 bases from V and 7 from J, leaving 15 bases between them. Germline values: CDR1 SGHRS, CDR2 YFSETQ. The CDR3 reads CASSFKTLGGTQYF. CDR3 DNA sequence: TGCGCCAGCAGCTTTAAGACCCTGGGAGGGACCCAGTACTTC. Full variable domain (remainder filled in from reference TRBV5-1 and TRBJ2-5): KAGVTQTPRYLIKTRGQQVTLSCSPISGHRSVSWYQQTPGQGLQFLFEYFSETQRNKGNFPGRFSGRQFSNSRSEMNVSTLELGDSALYLCASSFKTLGGTQYFGPGTRLLVL.